A single sample gave rise to the 30 T cell receptor beta chains below, sequenced in a study of blood T cell repertoires in COVID-19. Libraries were prepared by immunoSEQ multiplex PCR; TCRdb keeps only in-frame clonotypes and omits some of them. The sample records a few hundred thousand clones, 86% being singletons. Specimen: PBMCs or T cells enriched from blood (not recorded which). Receptor source: a woman aged 45 to 65 in a cohort exposed to, infected with or recovered from COVID-19 (not recorded which).

This rearrangement joins TRBV15 to TRBJ1-1, with D maybe TRBD1 (6 bases). Per the germline V gene, CDR1 is LNHNV and CDR2 is YYDKDF (reference sequence). V was pared by 1 base and J by 4 bases, with 13 bases between. There are 15 residues in the CDR3. Here the CDR3 reads CATSRGWGHSTEAFF. CDR3 coding DNA: TGTGCCACCAGCAGAGGCTGGGGACATTCCACTGAAGCTTTCTTT.

The CDR3 spells CASSLPGGFREQYF. CDR3 nucleotides: TGTGCCAGCAGCTTACCCGGGGGGTTTAGGGAGCAGTACTTC. The J gene is TRBJ2-7, the V gene TRBV7-8; TRBD2 matches at 7 bases. V lost 2 bases, J lost 7 bases, and 8 bases stayed unmatched. The CDR3 contains 14 residues. Germline V gives CDR1 SGHVS, CDR2 FQNEAQ.

The chain employs TRBV3-1 (or the pseudogene TRBV3-2) and TRBJ2-3; the match to TRBD2 covers 8 bases. The V gene's germline CDR1 is LGHDT and CDR2 YNNKEL (reference sequence). The CDR3 is 17 amino acids. Trimming removed 4 bases from V and 8 bases from J; junction bases left unmatched: 17. Written as DNA, the CDR3 is TGTGCCAGCAGCCCGACGCGCGCGGGGGACCGGGAGGGTACGCAGTATTTT. Translated, it gives CASSPTRAGDREGTQYF.

CDR3 DNA sequence: TGCGCCAGCAACAAGGGGGGGCTGAACTACGAGCAGTACTTC. It specifies CASNKGGLNYEQYF. V usage is TRBV5-1 and J usage is TRBJ2-7; TRBD2 might be the D (7 bases). The CDR3 has 14 residues. CDR1 and CDR2 from the germline V gene are SGHRS and YFSETQ. With 6 bases removed from V and 3 bases from J, the gap between germline ends came to 16 bases.

The chain has TRBV29-1 and TRBJ2-7, with TRBD1 identical over 8 bases. Germline V lookup: CDR1 SQVTM, CDR2 ANQGSEA. The CDR3 contains 13 residues. V lost 5 bases to trimming and J lost 3 bases; unmatched junction nucleotides: 6. The CDR3 bases are TGCAGCGTTACGGACAGGGCCAACTACGAGCAGTACTTC. Its protein is CSVTDRANYEQYF.

This chain joins TRBV10-2 and TRBJ2-3; D remains ambiguous. The CDR3 loop spans 16 amino acids. V was cut by 5 bases and J by 6 bases, with 21 bases left in between. Looked up from germline, CDR1 is WSHSY and CDR2 is SAAADI. Here the CDR3 reads CASSWIPRGVNDTQYF. CDR3 coding DNA: TGCGCCAGCAGTTGGATCCCTAGAGGCGTAAATGATACGCAGTATTTT.

The table lists this clone with a count of one. The sample contains more than one DNA sequence encoding this CDR3. The chain has TRBV5-1 and TRBJ1-1, with 7 bases fitting TRBD1. V lost 4 bases and J lost 5; bases outside the gene matches: 5. From germline, CDR1 is SGHRS and CDR2 YFSETQ. The CDR3 spans 13 residues. The CDR3 DNA reads as TGCGCCAGCAGCCCGCGACAGGGAACTGAAGCTTTCTTT. The encoded protein is CASSPRQGTEAFF.

The gene calls are TRBV11-2 and TRBJ1-4; D is ambiguous. Germline V gene lookup returns CDR1 SGHAT and CDR2 FQNNGV. The CDR3 spans 15 residues. V lost 1 base and J lost 14, with 20 bases in between. This chain's CDR3 is CASSLALGLRGGLFF. Written as DNA, the CDR3 is TGTGCCAGCAGCTTAGCCCTAGGTTTACGGGGTGGGCTGTTTTTT.

The J gene is TRBJ1-1, the V gene TRBV7-9; D gene unclear. This CDR3 contains 13 residues. Trimming pared 0 bases from V and 4 bases from J, leaving 6 bases between. The V gene's germline CDR1 is SEHNR and CDR2 FQNEAQ (reference sequence). For the CDR3, the DNA is TGTGCCAGCAGCTTAGCCGGTATCACTGAAGCTTTCTTT. Protein: CASSLAGITEAFF.

This clone occurred once. The CDR3 DNA follows: TGTGCCAGTAGGGAGGGGGCTACCTACGAGCAGTACTTC. Translation gives CASREGATYEQYF. V is TRBV19 and J is TRBJ2-7, with D possibly TRBD1 on 7 matching bases. Germline loops: CDR1 LNHDA, CDR2 SQIVND (reference sequence). The V end was cut by 6 bases, the J end by 2 bases, with 11 bases between. This CDR3 has 13 residues. Full variable domain (outside the CDR3, taken from reference TRBV19 and TRBJ2-7): DGGITQSPKYLFRKEGQNVTLSCEQNLNHDAMYWYRQDPGQGLRLIYYSQIVNDFQKGDIAEGYSVSREKKESFPLTVTSAQKNPTAFYLCASREGATYEQYFGPGTRLTVT.

This sequence joins TRBV6-2 or TRBV6-3 and TRBJ1-2; tentatively, D is TRBD1 (5 bases). The CDR3 has 14 residues. V was trimmed by 0 bases and J by 8 bases, leaving 13 bases between them. The germline V gene encodes CDR1 MNHEY and CDR2 SVGEGT. The CDR3 sequence is CASSYSITGGGYTF. The CDR3 DNA reads as TGTGCCAGCAGTTACTCGATTACAGGTGGAGGCTACACCTTC.

V and J are TRBV2 and TRBJ2-4, with 7 positions matching TRBD1. The CDR3 consists of 17 residues. The junction had 7 bases not matched to a gene; V was cut back by 0 bases and J by 2 bases. Germline CDR1 SNHLY, CDR2 FYNNEI. This CDR3 is CASSEALTRGTKNIQYF. The CDR3 region has the DNA TGTGCCAGCAGTGAAGCGCTTACCAGGGGGACCAAAAACATTCAGTACTTC.

The chain employs TRBV19 and TRBJ2-2; TRBD2 matches at 10 bases. The germline V gene has CDR1 LNHDA and CDR2 SQIVND (reference sequence). The CDR3 has 16 residues. The J segment lost 3 bases and the V segment lost 3 bases, leaving 4 bases of the junction unmatched. Written as DNA, the CDR3 is TGTGCCAGTAGTATGCGGCTAGCGGGGGACACCGGGGAGCTGTTTTTT. This translates into CASSMRLAGDTGELFF.

The chain uses TRBV6-1 and TRBJ2-3; 9 nucleotides agree with TRBD1. From germline, CDR1 is MNHNS and CDR2 SASEGT. The CDR3 length is 21 residues. V was clipped by 2 bases and J by 1 base; unmatched bases: 19. CDR3 coding DNA: TGTGCCAGCAGTGAAAAGGCCGGGACAGGGCGTCTTTCGTTCGGCACAGATACGCAGTATTTT. Amino acids: CASSEKAGTGRLSFGTDTQYF.

The chain has TRBV7-9 and TRBJ1-6; 7 nucleotides line up with TRBD1. The ends lost 4 bases at V and 7 bases at J; junction bases unmatched: 4. Germline lookup yields CDR1 SEHNR and CDR2 FQNEAQ (reference sequence). The CDR3 has 14 amino acids. DNA for the CDR3: TGTGCCAGCAGCTCGGACAGGTTCAATTCACCCCTCCACTTT. Translation gives CASSSDRFNSPLHF. Full variable domain (remainder filled in from reference TRBV7-9 and TRBJ1-6): DTGVSQNPRHKITKRGQNVTFRCDPISEHNRLYWYRQTLGQGPEFLTYFQNEAQLEKSRLLSDRFSAERPKGSFSTLEIQRTEQGDSAMYLCASSSDRFNSPLHFGNGTRLTVT.

The rearrangement uses TRBV18 and TRBJ1-5; no reliable D call. Deletions cut 2 bases from V and 1 base from J, with 9 bases between. The CDR3 covers 15 residues. Germline V gene lookup returns CDR1 KGHSH and CDR2 LQKENI. The CDR3 sequence is CASSPGLGSNQPQHF. The DNA for the CDR3 is TGTGCCAGCTCACCAGGACTGGGGAGCAATCAGCCCCAGCATTTT. Using reference TRBV18 and TRBJ1-5 for the parts outside the CDR3, the full variable domain is NAGVMQNPRHLVRRRGQEARLRCSPMKGHSHVYWYRQLPEEGLKFMVYLQKENIIDESGMPKERFSAEFPKEGPSILRIQQVVRGDSAAYFCASSPGLGSNQPQHFGDGTRLSIL.

The chain recombines TRBV7-8 with TRBJ1-1, with 7 bases matching TRBD1. The V gene end was trimmed by 2 bases and the J gene end by 3 bases; junction bases not matched to a gene: 12. The CDR3 length is 17 residues. The germline gives CDR1 SGHVS, CDR2 FQNEAQ. CDR3 in DNA: TGTGCCAGCAGCTTAACTGGAGCTTATCAGGGGGACACTGAAGCTTTCTTT. Translation gives CASSLTGAYQGDTEAFF.

This clone showed up just once. The CDR3 DNA is TGCAGCGTTGTTTCCCCATCCTATGAGTACACCTTC. The encoded protein is CSVVSPSYEYTF. The chain joins TRBV29-1 to TRBJ1-2; D call uncertain. The CDR3 sequence is 12 residues long. Germline values: CDR1 SQVTM, CDR2 ANQGSEA. The V gene lost 4 bases and the J gene lost 11 bases, with 17 bases spanning the gap.

This clone appeared once. The chain is built from TRBV7-2 and TRBJ1-2, with 7 bases fitting TRBD1. CDR3 length: 15 amino acids. CDR1 and CDR2 from the germline V gene are SGHTA and FQGNSA. V shed 2 bases, J shed 4 bases, and the junction held 7 bases outside the gene matches. The DNA of the CDR3 is TGTGCCAGCAGCTTACTGACAGGGTACAGCTATGGCTACACCTTC. Its translation: CASSLLTGYSYGYTF.

The chain is built from TRBV6-5 and TRBJ2-1; TRBD2 aligns across 9 bases. The V gene end was trimmed by 5 bases and the J gene end by 5 bases; junction bases not matched to a gene: 4. Germline loops: CDR1 MNHEY, CDR2 SVGAGI. The CDR3 extends over 14 amino acids. The CDR3 is CASSHSGRNNEQFF. The CDR3 nucleotides read TGTGCCAGCAGTCATAGCGGGAGAAACAATGAGCAGTTCTTC.

The chain combines TRBV12-2 with TRBJ1-2; the D call TRBD1 from the table was never checked on the DNA. TRBV12-2 is assigned pseudogene status. The CDR3 contains 10 residues. The CDR3 nucleotides are TGTGCAAGTCGCTTGGGCGGCTACACCTTC. It is translated as CASRLGGYTF.

This chain connects TRBV11-2 to TRBJ1-2; 8 bases match TRBD1. Germline CDR1 reads SGHAT; CDR2 reads FQNNGV. There are 13 residues in the CDR3. The trim removed 2 bases at V and 7 bases at J, leaving 3 bases unmatched. CDR3 amino acids: CASSLPGGFGYTF. In DNA, the CDR3 is TGTGCCAGCAGCTTACCAGGGGGCTTTGGCTACACCTTC.

This chain connects TRBV25-1 to TRBJ1-4, with D maybe TRBD1 (6 bases). The germline V and J ends were trimmed by 6 bases and 7 bases, with 15 bases remaining between them. This CDR3 comprises 14 residues. CDR1 and CDR2 (germline): MGHDK, SYGVNS. The CDR3 DNA is TGTGCCAGCAGCTCGGGGGGCAGAAGTGAAAAACTGTTTTTT. Translated: CASSSGGRSEKLFF. The complete variable domain, with remaining parts taken from reference TRBV25-1 and TRBJ1-4, reads EADIYQTPRYLVIGTGKKITLECSQTMGHDKMYWYQQDPGMELHLIHYSYGVNSTEKGDLSSESTVSRIRTEHFPLTLESARPSHTSQYLCASSSGGRSEKLFFGSGTQLSVL.

The rearrangement links TRBV27 to TRBJ2-1; maybe TRBD1 (6 bases). CDR1 is MNHEY and CDR2 is SMNVEV in the germline V gene (reference sequence). CDR3 length: 15 residues. The V and J ends lost 10 bases and 6 bases respectively, with 22 bases between them. The CDR3 coding sequence is TGTGCCACCCGACCTCATCAGGGGCAGGGCAATGAGCAGTTCTTC. This translates into CATRPHQGQGNEQFF.

The rearrangement uses TRBV25-1 and TRBJ2-7; D possibly corresponds to TRBD2 (6 bases). Germline lookup yields CDR1 MGHDK and CDR2 SYGVNS. This CDR3 spans 15 amino acids. Trimming took 3 bases from V and 0 from J, leaving 12 bases between them. The CDR3: CASSDTGVRSYEQYF. For the CDR3, the DNA is TGTGCCAGCAGTGATACGGGGGTACGCTCCTACGAGCAGTACTTC.

The rearrangement uses TRBV24-1 and TRBJ1-1, with D hard to call. This CDR3 comprises 10 residues. The V gene lost 11 bases and the J gene lost 5 bases, with 8 bases spanning the gap. Germline values: CDR1 KGHDR, CDR2 SFDVKD. Here the CDR3 reads CARVSTEAFF. In nucleotides, the CDR3 is TGTGCCAGAGTTTCAACTGAAGCTTTCTTT.

Only one count was recorded for this clone. The rearrangement uses TRBV30 and TRBJ1-4; 9 bases agree with TRBD1. The V and J ends lost 2 bases and 7 bases, in that order; junction bases with no gene match: 14. Germline V CDR1 and CDR2: GTSNPN, SVGIG (reference sequence). This CDR3 contains 17 residues. In nucleotides, the CDR3 is TGTGCCTGGAGTTCTTACAGGGGGCCATCCGTGGTTGAAAAACTGTTTTTT. This sequence encodes CAWSSYRGPSVVEKLFF.

The chain carries TRBV7-9 and TRBJ2-3; a possible D gene is TRBD2 (6 bases). The CDR3 is 15 amino acids. The V and J ends lost 3 bases and 3 bases respectively, with 13 bases between them. Germline values: CDR1 SEHNR, CDR2 FQNEAQ (reference sequence). Written as DNA, the CDR3 is TGTGCCAGCAGCTTCGTAAGGGACTCAACAGATACGCAGTATTTT. It encodes CASSFVRDSTDTQYF. Full variable domain (rest looked up from reference TRBV7-9 and TRBJ2-3): DTGVSQNPRHKITKRGQNVTFRCDPISEHNRLYWYRQTLGQGPEFLTYFQNEAQLEKSRLLSDRFSAERPKGSFSTLEIQRTEQGDSAMYLCASSFVRDSTDTQYFGPGTRLTVL.

V usage is TRBV4-3 and J usage is TRBJ1-2; TRBD1 might be the D (6 bases). V dropped 3 bases and J dropped 2 bases, with 22 bases sitting between them. This CDR3 comprises 18 residues. Germline CDR1 and CDR2: LGHNA and YSLEER. CDR3 in amino acids: CASSQSLTGMDGNYGYTF. Written as DNA, the CDR3 is TGCGCCAGCAGCCAGAGCCTTACAGGGATGGATGGGAACTATGGCTACACCTTC.

This clone showed up just once. The rearrangement joins TRBV5-6 to TRBJ1-1; D is ambiguous. The CDR3 spans 11 residues. From germline, CDR1 is SGHDT and CDR2 YYEEEE. V was pared by 7 bases and J by 5 bases, with 9 bases between. The CDR3 nucleotides read TGTGCCAGCGGCAGAACAACTGAAGCTTTCTTT. Its translation: CASGRTTEAFF.